This is a list of T cell receptor beta chains from one sample in a study of PD-L1 blockade in urothelial cancer. Method: immunoSEQ multiplex PCR; TCRdb's copy keeps in-frame clones and lacks some. The repertoire has 48,000 or so clones, roughly 80% of them found once; the top ten carry approximately 8.2%. The source material was PBMCs, sampled around atezolizumab (anti-PD-L1) treatment. The receptor set was obtained from a man in his 70s with urothelial cancer. The CDR3 runs from the conserved cysteine through the conserved F or W. The D gene is left open where the match is weak. Clone size appears in some rows only: once, few, many, or a class for an expanded clone.

D	length	size	J	V	DNA	CDR3
-	13	-	TRBJ2-7	TRBV7-2	TGTGCCAGCAGCTTAGCACACTCCTACGAGCAGTACTTC	CASSLAHSYEQYF
TRBD1	14	-	TRBJ2-5	TRBV2	TGTGCCAGCAGCGCTGACAGGGGAAGAGAGACCCAGTACTTC	CASSADRGRETQYF
TRBD2	16	-	TRBJ2-2	TRBV18	TGTGCCAGCTCACCACAGGGACTACTGAACACCGGGGAGCTGTTTTTT	CASSPQGLLNTGELFF
-	13	-	TRBJ2-4	TRBV18	TGTGCCAGCTCACCACCAGGGGGAAACATTCAGTACTTC	CASSPPGGNIQYF
TRBD2	19	once	TRBJ2-7	TRBV7-8	TGTGCCAGCAGCTTGCTGACAGGGATGGGACTAGCGAATACCTACGAGCAGTACTTC	CASSLLTGMGLANTYEQYF
TRBD1	17	medium-sized	TRBJ2-2	TRBV12-5	TGTGCTAGTGGTTGGATAACCGACAGGGAATTGGGCGGGGAGCTGTTTTTT	CASGWITDRELGGELFF
TRBD2	19	-	TRBJ2-1	TRBV5-1	TGCGCCAGCAGCTTGGCGGCGAGGCTAGCGGGAGGCCCGGCCAATGAGCAGTTCTTC	CASSLAARLAGGPANEQFF
-	12	-	TRBJ1-2	TRBV6-8	TGTGCCAGCAGTCCAACTAACTATGGCTACACCTTC	CASSPTNYGYTF
-	14	-	TRBJ2-1	TRBV9	TGTGCCAGCAGCGTTACAGTTAACTACAATGAGCAGTTCTTC	CASSVTVNYNEQFF
TRBD2	17	-	TRBJ2-4	TRBV13	TGTGCCAGCAGCTTAGATTGGACTAGCGGAGGGGAAAACATTCAGTACTTC	CASSLDWTSGGENIQYF
-	15	medium-sized	TRBJ2-2	TRBV27	TGTGCCACTGAACACCTCGGGAGTGGGACCGGGGAGCTGTTTTTT	CATEHLGSGTGELFF
TRBD2	13	-	TRBJ2-7	TRBV19	TGTGCCAGTAGTTGGACTAGCTCCTACGAGCAGTACTTC	CASSWTSSYEQYF
TRBD2	13	-	TRBJ2-7	TRBV28	TGTGCCAGCACCTTGGGGAGGGGCCACGAGCAGTACTTC	CASTLGRGHEQYF
TRBD1	14	many	TRBJ1-5	TRBV2	TGTGCCAGCAGGCCGACAGGGGGGAATCAGCCCCAGCATTTT	CASRPTGGNQPQHF
TRBD1	14	-	TRBJ1-5	TRBV16	TGTGCCAGCAGCCAGCGACAGGGGAATCAGCCCCAGCATTTT	CASSQRQGNQPQHF
-	14	-	TRBJ1-2	TRBV10-2	TGCGCCAGCAGTGAGGGAGCAGCTAACTATGGCTACACCTTC	CASSEGAANYGYTF
-	16	-	TRBJ1-2	TRBV30	TGTGCCTGGAGTTTCTTCCGGGACACCTATAACTATGGCTACACCTTC	CAWSFFRDTYNYGYTF
TRBD2	14	-	TRBJ2-1	TRBV10-3	TGTGCCATCAGTGACCATCCTAGCGGGGATGAGCAGTTCTTC	CAISDHPSGDEQFF
TRBD2	13	-	TRBJ2-7	TRBV6-5	TGTGCCTCTCGGGGGGGAGAGGGATACGAGCAGTACTTC	CASRGGEGYEQYF
-	14	few	TRBJ1-3	TRBV27	TGTGCCAGCAGTGATGGGGGCGTCGGAAACACCATATATTTT	CASSDGGVGNTIYF
-	14	-	TRBJ2-3	TRBV18	TGTGCCAGCTCACCGCCCAGGGATACAGATACGCAGTATTTT	CASSPPRDTDTQYF
-	15	few	TRBJ2-6	TRBV19	TGTGCCAGTAGTTCTGACAGCTCTGGGGCCAACGTCCTGACTTTC	CASSSDSSGANVLTF
TRBD1	15	once	TRBJ2-1	TRBV6-1	TGTGCCATCAAATGGGACAGGGGGCCCTACAATGAGCAGTTCTTC	CAIKWDRGPYNEQFF
TRBD1	16	once	TRBJ1-2	TRBV5-4	TGTGCCAGCAGCTCAATGACAGGGACTCGACTTTATGGCTACACCTTC	CASSSMTGTRLYGYTF
TRBD1	15	-	TRBJ1-1	TRBV7-3	TGTGCCAGCAGCTTGACAGGGGCGGCCAACACTGAAGCTTTCTTT	CASSLTGAANTEAFF
TRBD2	14	few	TRBJ2-3	TRBV4-1	TGCGCCAGCAATCAACCGGGAGGAACAGATACGCAGTATTTT	CASNQPGGTDTQYF
TRBD1	13	medium-sized	TRBJ2-7	TRBV30	TGTGCCTGGTCCGGGACAGGAGGAGGCGAGCAGTACTTC	CAWSGTGGGEQYF
TRBD2	18	-	TRBJ2-5	TRBV30	TGTGCCTGGAGTTCCCGACTTATAGCGGGAGGGCCGTCGAAGACCCAGTACTTC	CAWSSRLIAGGPSKTQYF
-	16	-	TRBJ2-1	TRBV5-1	TGCGCCAGCAGCCCATTCTTAGCGGACCTTTACAATGAGCAGTTCTTC	CASSPFLADLYNEQFF
TRBD1	15	-	TRBJ1-1	TRBV5-1	TGCGCCAGCAGCTCCGTCGACAGGGTGAACACTGAAGCTTTCTTT	CASSSVDRVNTEAFF
-	14	-	TRBJ1-4	TRBV9	TGTGCCAGCTCCACCGGGGCAGGGGATGAAAAACTGTTTTTT	CASSTGAGDEKLFF
TRBD1	15	few	TRBJ1-5	TRBV15	TGTGCCACCAGCAGAGATGGACAGGACCATCAGCCCCAGCATTTT	CATSRDGQDHQPQHF
-	17	-	TRBJ2-2	TRBV6-1	TGTGCCAGCAGTGTAATTGGGGGAGGGGGGATCACCGGGGAGCTGTTTTTT	CASSVIGGGGITGELFF
-	16	-	TRBJ2-3	TRBV9	TGTGCCAGCAGCGTAGACCCGACACCCGGCACAGATACGCAGTATTTT	CASSVDPTPGTDTQYF
TRBD1	12	-	TRBJ1-1	TRBV10-3	TGTGCCATCAATCAGGGGGCCACTGAAGCTTTCTTT	CAINQGATEAFF
TRBD2	14	-	TRBJ2-1	TRBV5-1	TGCGCCAGCAGCTTGGGACTAGCGGGAGGTGAGCAGTTCTTC	CASSLGLAGGEQFF
TRBD2	15	-	TRBJ2-7	TRBV10-3	TGTGCCATCAGTGAGTCTTGGCGGGGGATCCACGAGCAGTACTTC	CAISESWRGIHEQYF
TRBD1	17	-	TRBJ2-6	TRBV28	TGTGCCAGCAGTTTAAGACAGGGGGCAGCTGGGGCCAACGTCCTGACTTTC	CASSLRQGAAGANVLTF
-	17	-	TRBJ2-5	TRBV10-3	TGTGCCATCAGTGAGCTCCCAGGGGGGCGCTTCCAAGAGACCCAGTACTTC	CAISELPGGRFQETQYF
TRBD1	15	few	TRBJ2-7	TRBV19	TGTGCCAGCAGTAGTATAGGGGACAGCAAATACGAGCAGTACTTC	CASSSIGDSKYEQYF